The 6 T cell receptor beta chains below all came from one sample that was sequenced in a study of metastatic and nonmetastatic thyroid tumors. Each patient went into thyroid surgery without having received any treatment. MiXCR re-clonotyped the PCR reads for TCRdb. The sample lists 5,000 or so clones, under 20% seen once, with around 15% in the top ten. The sample comprised adjacent normal tissue. The receptor set was obtained from a female donor with papillary thyroid cancer or a benign thyroid nodule (not recorded which). Some clones in this sample may be carry-over from other donors' samples.

The J gene is TRBJ2-5, the V gene TRBV3-1, with 9 bases aligning to TRBD2. The CDR3 has 14 residues. The germline V gene has CDR1 LGHDT and CDR2 YNNKEL (reference sequence). V lost 4 bases, J lost 8 bases, and 8 bases stayed unmatched. The CDR3 nucleotides read TGTGCCAGCAGCCTCCAGCGGGGGGTGGGTACCCAGTACTTC. It translates to CASSLQRGVGTQYF.

This clone is classed as medium-sized. The genes are TRBV24-1 and TRBJ2-3; TRBD1 agrees at 8 bases. Trimming took 3 bases from V and 4 from J; bases not matched to a gene: 5. The germline V gene encodes CDR1 KGHDR and CDR2 SFDVKD. The CDR3 loop spans 15 amino acids. Written as DNA, the CDR3 is TGTGCCACCAGTGATCAACAGGGGGTATCAGATACGCAGTATTTT. Its translation: CATSDQQGVSDTQYF.

This clone is deemed medium-sized. V is TRBV2 and J is TRBJ2-3, with 9 nucleotides matching TRBD2. The CDR3 is 14 amino acids. V lost 6 bases, J lost 4 bases, and 5 bases stayed unmatched. Germline CDR1 reads SNHLY; CDR2 reads FYNNEI. CDR3 amino acids: CASSVLAGADTQYF. The CDR3 nucleotides are TGTGCCAGCAGCGTTTTAGCGGGAGCAGATACGCAGTATTTT.

This clone counts as medium-sized. This rearrangement joins TRBV15 to TRBJ1-1; 9 positions match TRBD1. The length of the CDR3 is 15 residues. CDR1 and CDR2 from the germline V gene are LNHNV and YYDKDF (reference sequence). V dropped 3 bases and J dropped 1; count of bases not matched to a gene: 3. The CDR3 here is CATSSTGGANTEAFF. DNA for the CDR3: TGTGCCACCAGCAGCACAGGGGGCGCGAACACTGAAGCTTTCTTT.

The V and J genes are TRBV28 and TRBJ1-2; no clear D. Germline CDR1 and CDR2: MDHEN and SYDVKM. CDR3 length: 14 residues. Trimming cost V 1 base and J 6 bases, with 12 bases left between them. CDR3 loop: CASSLSGRRNGYTF. The CDR3 coding sequence is TGTGCCAGCAGTTTATCTGGACGGCGGAATGGCTACACCTTC.

The chain joins TRBV6-2 or TRBV6-3 to TRBJ1-6, with 10 positions matching TRBD1. J gave up 7 bases and V 6 bases, and 9 bases lay outside the gene matches. This CDR3 region has 16 residues. Germline V lookup: CDR1 MNHEY, CDR2 SVGEGT. For the CDR3, the DNA is TGTGCCAGCAGCTGGACTCCGGGACAGGGGAATTCACCCCTCCACTTT. This gives the protein CASSWTPGQGNSPLHF.